This T cell receptor beta chain derives from a study of cytomegalovirus exposure and HLA in healthy donors. This clone was seen just once. What it recognizes is unknown. Germline lookup yields CDR1 SGHVS and CDR2 FNYEAQ. V trimming: 2 bases; J trimming: 8 bases; junction bases outside the gene matches: 7. This CDR3 spans 15 amino acids. General observations from the study: Later analysis identified some 16,000 TCR beta sequences associated with HLA alleles, using a false discovery rate threshold of 0.05.

The primer mix had 60 Vbeta and 13 Jbeta primers. The assay was immunoSEQ multiplex PCR, and TCRdb's table has in-frame clones only and misses some. The sample consists of about 110,000 clones, roughly 71% of them appearing once. This TCR was recovered from a male donor in good health and CMV-seropositive. The chain combines TRBV7-6 with TRBJ1-4; 8 nucleotides agree with TRBD1. The sequenced sample consisted of PBMCs. This CDR3 is CASSLKGQGWEKLFF. As DNA, the CDR3 is TGTGCCAGCAGCTTAAAAGGACAGGGTTGGGAAAAACTGTTTTTT.